These 4 T cell receptor beta chains were all obtained from the same sample, sequenced in a study of blood T cells in healthy people across ages. Together with a sample-barcoded 5' primer, a J-beta primer mix was included in a second PCR lasting roughly 6 to 12 cycles. TCRdb processed the 5' RACE reads anew with MiXCR; each CDR3 protein has one entry. The data contain over 600,000 distinct CDR3 sequences, less than 60% of them singletons. The sample taken for sequencing was blood. Receptors were obtained from an elderly man in good health.

V gene TRBV5-1 combines with J gene TRBJ2-3, with 9 bases that match TRBD1. Looked up from germline, CDR1 is SGHRS and CDR2 is YFSETQ. Trimming cost V 0 bases and J 3 bases; bases outside gene matches: 2. This CDR3 is built from 15 residues. In DNA form, the CDR3 reads TGCGCCAGCAGCTTGGTACAGGGGGCTACAGATACGCAGTATTTT. Residues: CASSLVQGATDTQYF.

V gene TRBV14 combines with J gene TRBJ2-1, with TRBD2 identical over 10 bases. Germline lookup yields CDR1 SGHDN and CDR2 FVKESK. The CDR3 is 16 residues long. With 1 base clipped from V and 6 bases from J, the junction kept 6 bases outside the gene matches. For the CDR3, the DNA is TGTGCCAGCAGCCAAGCGCTAGCGGGAGTGGGCAATGAGCAGTTCTTC. Translation: CASSQALAGVGNEQFF.

The V gene is TRBV7-3, the J gene TRBJ2-2, with TRBD1 matching 7 bases. This CDR3 contains 19 residues. CDR1 is SGHTA and CDR2 is FQGTGA in the germline V gene. With V trimmed by 0 bases and J by 1 base, 11 bases remained unmatched. The CDR3 is CASSLTSPGTALNTGELFF. CDR3 bases: TGTGCCAGCAGCTTAACTTCCCCCGGGACAGCCTTGAACACCGGGGAGCTGTTTTTT.

The table lists this clonotype with a few counts. The chain links TRBV14 to TRBJ2-7; TRBD2 is a possible D gene (5 bases). Trimming stripped 6 bases from V and 2 bases from J, with 17 bases between. CDR3 length: 15 amino acids. Per germline, CDR1 SGHDN and CDR2 FVKESK. CDR3 DNA: TGTGCCAGCAGACGCCCCCGGACGGGAACCTACGAGCAGTACTTC. This encodes CASRRPRTGTYEQYF.